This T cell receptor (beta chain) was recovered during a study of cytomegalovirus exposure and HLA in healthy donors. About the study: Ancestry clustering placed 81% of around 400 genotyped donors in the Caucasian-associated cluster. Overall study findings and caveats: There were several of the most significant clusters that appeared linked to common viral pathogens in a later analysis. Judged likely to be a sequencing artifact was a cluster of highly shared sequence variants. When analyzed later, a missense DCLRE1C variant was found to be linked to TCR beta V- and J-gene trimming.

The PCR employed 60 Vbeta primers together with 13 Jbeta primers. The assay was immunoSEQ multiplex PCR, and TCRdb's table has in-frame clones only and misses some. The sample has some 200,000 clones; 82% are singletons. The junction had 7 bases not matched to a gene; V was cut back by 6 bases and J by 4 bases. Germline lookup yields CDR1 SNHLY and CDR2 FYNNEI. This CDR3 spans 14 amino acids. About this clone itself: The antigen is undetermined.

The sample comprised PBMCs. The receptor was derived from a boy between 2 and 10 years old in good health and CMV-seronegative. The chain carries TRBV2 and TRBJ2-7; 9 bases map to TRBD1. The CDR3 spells CASRGTGKAYEQYF. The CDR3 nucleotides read TGTGCCAGCAGGGGGACAGGGAAGGCATACGAGCAGTACTTC. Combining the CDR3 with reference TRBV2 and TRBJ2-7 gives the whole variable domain EPEVTQTPSHQVTQMGQEVILRCVPISNHLYFYWYRQILGQKVEFLVSFYNNEISEKSEIFDDQFSVERPDGSNFTLKIRSTKLEDSAMYFCASRGTGKAYEQYFGPGTRLTVT.